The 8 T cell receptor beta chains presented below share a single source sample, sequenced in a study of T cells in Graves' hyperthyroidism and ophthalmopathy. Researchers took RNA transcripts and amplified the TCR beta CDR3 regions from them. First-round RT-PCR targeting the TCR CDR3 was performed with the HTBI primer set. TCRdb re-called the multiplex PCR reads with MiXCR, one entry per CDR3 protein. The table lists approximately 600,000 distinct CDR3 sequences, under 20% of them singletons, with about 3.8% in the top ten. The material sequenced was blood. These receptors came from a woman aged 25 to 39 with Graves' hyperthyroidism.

This chain's CDR3 is CSARTGTPGGNEQFF. For the CDR3, the DNA is TGCAGTGCTAGAACCGGGACCCCGGGGGGGAATGAGCAGTTCTTC. The chain couples TRBV20-1 to TRBJ2-1, with 8 bases fitting TRBD2. This CDR3 contains 15 residues. The ends lost 2 bases at V and 7 bases at J; junction bases unmatched: 10. CDR1 DFQATT and CDR2 SNEGSKA come from the germline V gene (reference sequence).

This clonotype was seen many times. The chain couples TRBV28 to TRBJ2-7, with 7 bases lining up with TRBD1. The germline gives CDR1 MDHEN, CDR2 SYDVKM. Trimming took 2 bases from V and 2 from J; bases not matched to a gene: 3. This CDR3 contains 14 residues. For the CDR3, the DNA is TGTGCCAGCAGTTTAGGACAGGCCACCTACGAGCAGTACTTC. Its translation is CASSLGQATYEQYF.

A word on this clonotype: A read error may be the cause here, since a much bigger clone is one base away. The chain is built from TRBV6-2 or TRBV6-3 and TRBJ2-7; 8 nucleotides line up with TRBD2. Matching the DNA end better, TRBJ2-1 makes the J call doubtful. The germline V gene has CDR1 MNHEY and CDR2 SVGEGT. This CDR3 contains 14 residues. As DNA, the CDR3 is TGTGCCAGCAGTGAAGCGGGAGCGATCTACGAGCAGTTCTTC. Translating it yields CASSEAGAIYEQFF.

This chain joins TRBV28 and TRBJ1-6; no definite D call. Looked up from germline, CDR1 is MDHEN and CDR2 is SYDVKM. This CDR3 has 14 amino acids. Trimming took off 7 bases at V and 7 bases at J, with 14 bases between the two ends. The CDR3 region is CASIRPSGNSPLHF. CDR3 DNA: TGTGCCAGCATCCGACCGTCTGGGAATTCACCCCTCCACTTT. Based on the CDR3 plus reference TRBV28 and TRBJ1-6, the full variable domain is DVKVTQSSRYLVKRTGEKVFLECVQDMDHENMFWYRQDPGLGLRLIYFSYDVKMKEKGDIPEGYSVSREKKERFSLILESASTNQTSMYLCASIRPSGNSPLHFGNGTRLTVT.

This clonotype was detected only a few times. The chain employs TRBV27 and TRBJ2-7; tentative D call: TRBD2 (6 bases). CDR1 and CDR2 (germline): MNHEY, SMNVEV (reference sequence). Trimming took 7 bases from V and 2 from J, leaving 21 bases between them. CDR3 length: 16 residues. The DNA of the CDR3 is TGTGCCAGCACCATAAGCGGGCTTTTTAGTCCCTACGAGCAGTACTTC. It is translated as CASTISGLFSPYEQYF.

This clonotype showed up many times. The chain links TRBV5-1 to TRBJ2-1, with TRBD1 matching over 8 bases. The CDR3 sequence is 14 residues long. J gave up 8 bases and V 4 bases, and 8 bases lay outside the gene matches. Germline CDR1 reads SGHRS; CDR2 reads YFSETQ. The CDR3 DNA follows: TGCGCCAGCAGCCTCGGACAGGGAATGGATGAGCAGTTCTTC. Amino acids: CASSLGQGMDEQFF. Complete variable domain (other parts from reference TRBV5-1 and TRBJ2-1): KAGVTQTPRYLIKTRGQQVTLSCSPISGHRSVSWYQQTPGQGLQFLFEYFSETQRNKGNFPGRFSGRQFSNSRSEMNVSTLELGDSALYLCASSLGQGMDEQFFGPGTRLTVL.

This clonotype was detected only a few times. The CDR3 loop reads CAISPTGGSQETQYF. In DNA form, the CDR3 reads TGTGCCATCAGTCCCACAGGGGGGTCCCAAGAGACCCAGTACTTC. The rearrangement uses TRBV10-3 and TRBJ2-5, with TRBD1 identical over 8 bases. Trimming removed 5 bases from V and 1 base from J; junction bases left unmatched: 6. The CDR3 totals 15 residues. Germline lookup yields CDR1 ENHRY and CDR2 SYGVKD.

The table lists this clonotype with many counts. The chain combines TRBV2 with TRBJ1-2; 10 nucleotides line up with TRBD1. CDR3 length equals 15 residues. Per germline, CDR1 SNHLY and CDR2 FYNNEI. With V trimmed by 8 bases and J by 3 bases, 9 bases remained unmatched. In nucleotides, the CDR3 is TGTGCCAGCGCAAGTTCCGGGACAGGGGACTATGGCTACACCTTC. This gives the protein CASASSGTGDYGYTF.